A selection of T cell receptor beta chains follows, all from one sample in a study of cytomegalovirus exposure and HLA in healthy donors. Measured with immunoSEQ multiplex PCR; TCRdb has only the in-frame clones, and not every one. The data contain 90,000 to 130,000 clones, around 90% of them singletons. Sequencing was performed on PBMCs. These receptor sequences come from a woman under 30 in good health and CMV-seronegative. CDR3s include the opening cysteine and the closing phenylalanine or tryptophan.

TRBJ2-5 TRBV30 CAWSVGLAGVLETQYF
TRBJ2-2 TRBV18 CASSSRPGSDTGELFF
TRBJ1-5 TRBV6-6 CASSFPGQGSNQPQHF
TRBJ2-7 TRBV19 CASSIERQGSYEQYF
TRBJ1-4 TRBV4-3 CASSHARGALNEKLFF
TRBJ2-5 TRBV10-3 CAIRGSGTSGQETQYF
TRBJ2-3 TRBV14 CASSRWTGGVLSTDTQYF
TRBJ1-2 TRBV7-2 CASSLYRYGYTF
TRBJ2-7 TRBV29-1 CSVKGGKTYEQYF
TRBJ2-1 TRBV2 CASSDLVTHEPIF
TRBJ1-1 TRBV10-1 CASSESPREAEAFF
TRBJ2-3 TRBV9 CASSVRTDDTQYF
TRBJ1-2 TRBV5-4 CASSMSGFNYGYTF
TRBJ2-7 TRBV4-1 CASSLRGESSYEQYF
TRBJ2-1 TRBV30 CAWNVAGGLNEQFF
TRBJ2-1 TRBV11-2 CASSLRETTYYNEQFF
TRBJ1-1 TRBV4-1 CASSQDRNRRATNTEAFF
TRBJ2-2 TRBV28 CASSTTGPTGELFF
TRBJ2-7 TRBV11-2 CASSDRGAGGPDEQYF
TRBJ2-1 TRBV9 CASSLGGGASYNEQFF
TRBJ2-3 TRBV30 CAWGQTSSSTDTQYF
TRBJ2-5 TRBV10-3 CAISESPSGRETQYF
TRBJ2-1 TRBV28 CASSEDRHYNEQFF
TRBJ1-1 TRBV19 CASRIGTGGTEAFF
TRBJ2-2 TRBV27 CASLAMGTGDTGELFF
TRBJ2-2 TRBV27 CASRPGPGAGELFF
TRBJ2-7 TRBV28 CASQETGQTYEQYF
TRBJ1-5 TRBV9 CASSVDPEVPQHF
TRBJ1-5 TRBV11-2 CASSLANGQPQHF
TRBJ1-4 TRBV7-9 CASSLGGQDNEKLFF
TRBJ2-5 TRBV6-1 CASSERGLAEETQYF
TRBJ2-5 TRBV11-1 CASSPRDSTFGETQYF
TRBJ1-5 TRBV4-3 CASSQGTGVNQPQHF
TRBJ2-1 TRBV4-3 CASSLSRVAGGNEQFF
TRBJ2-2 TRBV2 CASNEVVTGELFF
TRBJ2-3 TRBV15 CATSRDPGSLDTQYF
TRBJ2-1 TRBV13 CASSLVYSNEQFF
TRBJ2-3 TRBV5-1 CASSSTGPYTDTQYF
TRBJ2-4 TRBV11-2 CASSSFQRRGNIQYF
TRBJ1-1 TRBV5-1 CASSLEGTGVNTEAFF
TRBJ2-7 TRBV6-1 CASSEGHTEPYEQYF
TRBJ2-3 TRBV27 CASSVRDRATDTQYF
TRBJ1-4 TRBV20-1 CSARAREKLFF
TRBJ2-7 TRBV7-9 CASSLWGAGARGEQYF
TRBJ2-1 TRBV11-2 CASSLGRGARHSYNEQFF
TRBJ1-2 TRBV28 CASSLRGGTFHGYTF
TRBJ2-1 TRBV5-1 CASSLVRGGYNEQFF
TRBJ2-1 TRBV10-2 CASSEPGLDNEQFF
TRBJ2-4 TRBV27 CASSLSNASGGPKNIQYF
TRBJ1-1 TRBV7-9 CASIDRGRDTEAFF
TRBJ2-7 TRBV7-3 CASRSGTYEQYF
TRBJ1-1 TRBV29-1 CSVEAQAGGSAEAFF
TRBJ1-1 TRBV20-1 CSEEKSEAFF